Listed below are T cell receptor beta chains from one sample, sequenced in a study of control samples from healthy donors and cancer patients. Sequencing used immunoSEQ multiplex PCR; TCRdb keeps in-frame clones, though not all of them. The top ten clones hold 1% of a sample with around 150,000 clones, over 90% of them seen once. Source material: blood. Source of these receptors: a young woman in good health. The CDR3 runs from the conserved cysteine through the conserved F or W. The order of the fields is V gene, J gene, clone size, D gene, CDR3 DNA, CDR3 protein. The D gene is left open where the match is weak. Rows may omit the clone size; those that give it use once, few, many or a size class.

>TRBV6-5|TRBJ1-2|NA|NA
TGTGCCAGCAGCTCGGGGGGACTGAGGAACTATGGCTACACCTTC
CASSSGGLRNYGYTF
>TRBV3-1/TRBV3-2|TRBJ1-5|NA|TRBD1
TGTGCCAGCAGCCCTGGGACAGGGGACCAGCCCCAGCATTTT
CASSPGTGDQPQHF
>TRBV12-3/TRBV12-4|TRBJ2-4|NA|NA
TGTGCCAGCAGTTGGGAGCCCTTGGACATTCAGTACTTC
CASSWEPLDIQYF
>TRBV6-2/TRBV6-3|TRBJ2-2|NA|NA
TGTGCCAGCAGTTACTCGGTTACGGTAACCGGGGAGCTGTTTTTT
CASSYSVTVTGELFF
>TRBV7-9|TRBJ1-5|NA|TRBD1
TGTGCCAGCAGCTTAGGACAGGGTGATCGTAGCAATCAGCCCCAGCATTTT
CASSLGQGDRSNQPQHF
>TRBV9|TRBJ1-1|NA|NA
TGTGCCAGCAGCATCCGAGCGGGGAGCGGTGACACTGAAGCTTTCTTT
CASSIRAGSGDTEAFF
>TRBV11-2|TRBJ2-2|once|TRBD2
TGTGCCAGCAGCGTTTACACGTCGGGAGGATACACCGGGGAGCTGTTTTTT
CASSVYTSGGYTGELFF
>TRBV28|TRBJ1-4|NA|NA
TGTGCCAGCAGTGGCGATGTATCTTATAAAAAACTGTTTTTT
CASSGDVSYKKLFF
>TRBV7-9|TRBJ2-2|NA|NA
TGTGCCAGCAGCTGGTTCGGCAGGAGATCCACCGGGGAGCTGTTTTTT
CASSWFGRRSTGELFF
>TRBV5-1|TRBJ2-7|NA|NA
TGCGCCAGCAGCTTGAACTACGAGCAGTACTTC
CASSLNYEQYF
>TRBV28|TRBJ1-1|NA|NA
TGTGCCAGCAGTTTAGGAAATTGGAACACTGAAGCTTTCTTT
CASSLGNWNTEAFF
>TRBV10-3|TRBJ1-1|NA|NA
TGTGCCATCAGTGAGTCGAACGAAGCTTTCTTT
CAISESNEAFF
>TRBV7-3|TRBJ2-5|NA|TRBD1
TGTGCCAGCAGCTCCGGGACAGGGGAGGAGACCCAGTACTTC
CASSSGTGEETQYF
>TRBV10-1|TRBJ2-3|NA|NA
TGCGCCAGCAGTGAGTCGAGGACTCCAAGAACAGATACGCAGTATTTT
CASSESRTPRTDTQYF
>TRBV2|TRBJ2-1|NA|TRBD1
TGTGCCAACAGAGAAACAGGGGTGAGTGAGCAGTTCTTC
CANRETGVSEQFF
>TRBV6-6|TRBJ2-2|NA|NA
TGTGCCAGCAGTTACGGGCAGTTCGCGAACACCGGGGAGCTGTTTTTT
CASSYGQFANTGELFF
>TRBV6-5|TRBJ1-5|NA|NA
TGTGCCAGCAGTCGACAGGCCAATCAGCCCCAGCATTTT
CASSRQANQPQHF
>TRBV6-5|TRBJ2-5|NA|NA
TGTGCCAGCACAGTGGGGCCAAAAGAGACCCAGTACTTC
CASTVGPKETQYF
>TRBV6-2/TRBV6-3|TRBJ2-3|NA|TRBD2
TGTGCCAGCAGTTACATTTTCCTCGCGGGAGAAACAGATACGCAGTATTTT
CASSYIFLAGETDTQYF
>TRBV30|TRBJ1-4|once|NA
TGTGCCTGGAGTTCCCAGGACAGAGGAAAACTGTTTTTT
CAWSSQDRGKLFF
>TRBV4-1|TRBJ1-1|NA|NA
TGCGCCAGCAGCCTTGAGGCCCCAGGGAACACTGAAGCTTTCTTT
CASSLEAPGNTEAFF
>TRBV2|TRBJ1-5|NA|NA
TGTGCCAGCAGTGAAGGCAGGGGACGGGGTCAGCCCCAGCATTTT
CASSEGRGRGQPQHF
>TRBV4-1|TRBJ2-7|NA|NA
TGCGCCAGCAGCCACTTGGGAGGAAGCTCCTACGAGCAGTACTTC
CASSHLGGSSYEQYF
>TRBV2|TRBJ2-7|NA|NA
TGTGCCAGCAGTGACTGGTACGAGCAGTACTTC
CASSDWYEQYF
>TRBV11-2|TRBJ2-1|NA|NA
TGTGCCAGCAGACGACATCAGGGAACAAACAATGAGCAGTTCTTC
CASRRHQGTNNEQFF
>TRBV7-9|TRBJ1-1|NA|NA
TGTGCCAGCAGCTCCCGGACGGGCAAGGGCACTGAAGCTTTCTTT
CASSSRTGKGTEAFF
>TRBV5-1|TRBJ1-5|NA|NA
TGCGCCAGCAGCAGGTCGGGGGGCCAGCCCCAGCATTTT
CASSRSGGQPQHF
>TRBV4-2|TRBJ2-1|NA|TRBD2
TGTGCCAGCAGCCAAGATGGGACTAGCGCCTACAATGAGCAGTTCTTC
CASSQDGTSAYNEQFF
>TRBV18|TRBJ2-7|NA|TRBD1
TGTGCCAGCTCCGGACAGACAGGGGACTACGAGCAGTACTTC
CASSGQTGDYEQYF
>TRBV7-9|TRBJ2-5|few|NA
TGTGCCAGCAGCTTTGGGAGGGACAGGCCACAAGAGACCCAGTACTTC
CASSFGRDRPQETQYF
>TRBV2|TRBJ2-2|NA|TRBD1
TGTGCCAGCAGTGGACAGGGAACGGTCGGGGAGCTGTTTTTT
CASSGQGTVGELFF
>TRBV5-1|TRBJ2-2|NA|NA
TGCGCCAGCAGCTCCGGGGCGAACACCGGGGAGCTGTTTTTT
CASSSGANTGELFF
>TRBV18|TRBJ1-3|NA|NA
TGTGCCAGCTCGCAGGGTTTAGCTGGAAACACCATATATTTT
CASSQGLAGNTIYF
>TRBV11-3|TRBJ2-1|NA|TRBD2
TGTGCCAGCAGCCTGGGACTAGCGGGAGGGAATGAGCAGTTCTTC
CASSLGLAGGNEQFF
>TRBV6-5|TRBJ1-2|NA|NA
TGTGCCAGCAGTTACGGACAGCTCTATGGCTACACCTTC
CASSYGQLYGYTF
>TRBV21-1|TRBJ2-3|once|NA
TGTGCCAGCAGCAAACATCGGAGCGGGGGGTCCACAGATACGCAGTATTTT
CASSKHRSGGSTDTQYF
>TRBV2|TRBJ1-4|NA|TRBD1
TGTGCCAGCAGTGATGCAGGGGGCGGTGAAAAACTGTTTTTT
CASSDAGGGEKLFF
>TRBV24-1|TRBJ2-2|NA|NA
TGTGCCACCAGAGGAACATCGAACACCGGGGAGCTGTTTTTT
CATRGTSNTGELFF
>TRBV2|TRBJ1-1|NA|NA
TGTGCCAGCAGCTTGGGCGGAAGGAACACTGAAGCTTTCTTT
CASSLGGRNTEAFF
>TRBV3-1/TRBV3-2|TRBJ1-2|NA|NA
TGTGCCAGCAGCCAAGATGCAGGGGCGGGCTATGGCTACACCTTC
CASSQDAGAGYGYTF
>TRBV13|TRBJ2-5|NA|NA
TGTGCCAGCAGCTTGAGGCAGAAAGAGACCCAGTACTTC
CASSLRQKETQYF